The 5 T cell receptor beta chains in this list originate from one sample, sequenced in a study of radiotherapy plus CTLA-4 blockade in lung cancer. Repertoires were generated with immunoSEQ multiplex PCR, while TCRdb's copy carries only in-frame clones and drops some. The sample shows about 59,000 clones, roughly 76% of them seen only once. Source: peripheral blood, taken from a patient treated with radiotherapy plus ipilimumab. These TCRs come from a human donor with non-small cell lung cancer whose response to radiotherapy plus ipilimumab could not be evaluated.

This sequence joins TRBV6-1 and TRBJ2-7, with 12 positions matching TRBD1. The V segment lost 4 bases and the J segment 7 bases; nucleotides outside the gene matches: 8. Germline loops: CDR1 MNHNS, CDR2 SASEGT. CDR3 length: 15 residues. The chain's CDR3 is CASSGWDRGRIEQYF. DNA for the CDR3: TGTGCCAGCAGTGGATGGGACAGGGGGCGCATTGAGCAGTACTTC.

V is TRBV10-1 and J is TRBJ2-1, with D uncertain. Germline V CDR1 and CDR2: WNHNN, SYGVQD (reference sequence). The ends were cut back, 4 bases at V and 0 bases at J, with 19 bases in the middle. This CDR3 has 18 amino acids. The chain's CDR3 is CASSGNVNLSLSYNEQFF. The CDR3 DNA sequence: TGCGCCAGCAGTGGAAACGTCAACTTAAGCCTCTCCTACAATGAGCAGTTCTTC.

The chain couples TRBV28 to TRBJ2-7, with D tentatively TRBD2 (5 bases). The CDR3 sequence is 13 residues long. Looked up from germline, CDR1 is MDHEN and CDR2 is SYDVKM. V was trimmed by 7 bases and J by 3 bases, leaving 13 bases between them. The CDR3 sequence is CASKIGLSYEQYF. In nucleotides, the CDR3 is TGTGCCAGCAAGATTGGACTGAGCTACGAGCAGTACTTC.

The rearrangement links TRBV2 to TRBJ1-1; the match to TRBD1 covers 8 bases. With V trimmed by 7 bases and J by 1 base, 2 bases remained unmatched. The CDR3 extends over 13 amino acids. CDR1 SNHLY and CDR2 FYNNEI come from the germline V gene. CDR3 in amino acids: CASNGQGNTEAFF. DNA of the CDR3: TGTGCCAGCAATGGACAGGGGAACACTGAAGCTTTCTTT.

The chain couples TRBV6-5 to TRBJ1-2; D is unclear. Germline CDR1 reads MNHEY; CDR2 reads SVGAGI. The CDR3 has 15 amino acids. The V gene lost 7 bases and the J gene lost 4 bases, with 19 bases spanning the gap. CDR3 DNA sequence: TGTGCCAGCACCGACTCCTCGAGGTGGTTCTATGGCTACACCTTC. Amino acid sequence: CASTDSSRWFYGYTF.